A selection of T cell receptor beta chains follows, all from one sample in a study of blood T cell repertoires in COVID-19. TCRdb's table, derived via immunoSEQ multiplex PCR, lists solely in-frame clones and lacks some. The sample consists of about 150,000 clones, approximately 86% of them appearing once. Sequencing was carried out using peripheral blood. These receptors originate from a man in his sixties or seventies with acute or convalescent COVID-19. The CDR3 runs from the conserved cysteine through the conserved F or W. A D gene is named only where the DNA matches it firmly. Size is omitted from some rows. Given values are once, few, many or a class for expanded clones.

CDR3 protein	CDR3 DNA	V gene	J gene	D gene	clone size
CASSPMNEAYEQYF	TGTGCCAGCAGCCCGATGAATGAGGCCTACGAGCAGTACTTC	TRBV5-5	TRBJ2-7	NA	once
CASSITGETEAFF	TGTGCCAGCTCAATTACAGGGGAGACTGAAGCTTTCTTT	TRBV18	TRBJ1-1	TRBD1	NA
CASARGGLNTEAFF	TGTGCCTCCGCAAGAGGGGGCTTGAACACTGAAGCTTTCTTT	TRBV30	TRBJ1-1	TRBD1	NA
CASSRELGYTF	TGTGCCAGCAGTCGGGAGCTTGGCTACACCTTC	TRBV6-2/TRBV6-3	TRBJ1-2	NA	NA
CASSSLPGGGTEAFF	TGTGCCAGCAGCTCCCTGCCCGGGGGTGGCACTGAAGCTTTCTTT	TRBV28	TRBJ1-1	NA	NA
CSVEDLAGEETQYF	TGCAGCGTTGAAGATCTGGCGGGGGAGGAGACCCAGTACTTC	TRBV29-1	TRBJ2-5	TRBD2	NA
CARSLVSLNSPLHF	TGTGCCAGAAGCTTGGTCTCCCTGAATTCACCCCTCCACTTT	TRBV5-3	TRBJ1-6	NA	few
CASSFTQGGFGYTF	TGTGCCAGCAGCTTCACCCAGGGGGGCTTTGGCTACACCTTC	TRBV5-4	TRBJ1-2	TRBD1	NA
CASSLVLAGGYLTDTQYF	TGTGCCAGCAGCTTAGTTTTGGCAGGGGGATATTTGACGGATACGCAGTATTTT	TRBV7-2	TRBJ2-3	TRBD1	few
CASSSSGGSYNEQFF	TGTGCCAGCAGCTCAAGCGGGGGGTCCTACAATGAGCAGTTCTTC	TRBV7-2	TRBJ2-1	TRBD2	NA
CASSLEGGQGQPQHF	TGCGCCAGCAGCTTAGAAGGGGGTCAGGGTCAGCCCCAGCATTTT	TRBV5-1	TRBJ1-5	NA	NA
CASSLLGGQPQHF	TGTGCCAGCAGTTTATTGGGGGGTCAGCCCCAGCATTTT	TRBV28	TRBJ1-5	NA	NA
CASSPPGGFHNSPLHF	TGTGCCAGCAGTCCCCCCGGGGGATTCCATAATTCACCCCTCCACTTT	TRBV28	TRBJ1-6	NA	NA
CASSLTTGTNNNEQFF	TGTGCCAGCAGCTTGACCACCGGGACTAACAACAATGAGCAGTTCTTC	TRBV7-8	TRBJ2-1	TRBD2	NA
CAISIQGGGINEQFF	TGTGCCATCAGCATACAGGGTGGAGGTATAAATGAGCAGTTCTTC	TRBV10-3	TRBJ2-1	NA	NA
CASSQVPGTPSIEQYF	TGCGCCAGCAGCCAAGTTCCCGGGACTCCTTCCATCGAGCAGTACTTC	TRBV4-3	TRBJ2-7	NA	NA
CASSLLGGQETQYF	TGCGCCAGCAGCTTGCTCGGGGGCCAAGAGACCCAGTACTTC	TRBV5-1	TRBJ2-5	NA	NA
CASRSTGLNYGYTF	TGTGCCAGCAGATCTACAGGGCTTAACTATGGCTACACCTTC	TRBV2	TRBJ1-2	NA	once
CASSYGMGPTSGGIYEQFF	TGTGCCAGCAGTTACGGGATGGGGCCGACTAGCGGGGGTATCTATGAGCAGTTCTTC	TRBV6-2/TRBV6-3	TRBJ2-1	TRBD2	NA
CASSPDRGFYGYTF	TGTGCCAGCAGTCCCGACAGGGGTTTCTATGGCTACACCTTC	TRBV28	TRBJ1-2	TRBD1	NA
CATSDFRGPYYNEQFF	TGTGCCACCAGTGATTTCAGGGGGCCATATTACAATGAGCAGTTCTTC	TRBV24-1	TRBJ2-1	TRBD1	NA
CASSLTGVYEQYF	TGTGCCAGCAGCTTGACAGGGGTCTACGAGCAGTACTTC	TRBV5-8	TRBJ2-7	TRBD1	NA
CATSAGRTGSVQETQYF	TGTGCCACCAGCGCCGGTCGAACAGGGTCGGTCCAAGAGACCCAGTACTTC	TRBV24-1	TRBJ2-5	NA	NA
CASSIEAGGPYNEQFF	TGTGCCAGTAGTATAGAAGCGGGAGGTCCCTACAATGAGCAGTTCTTC	TRBV19	TRBJ2-1	TRBD2	NA
CANSRPGLGNNEQFF	TGTGCCAACAGTCGTCCGGGACTCGGAAACAATGAGCAGTTCTTC	TRBV6-2/TRBV6-3	TRBJ2-1	NA	NA
CASSQTTSPLAGDNEQFF	TGTGCCAGCAGCCAAACCACATCTCCCCTAGCGGGAGACAATGAGCAGTTCTTC	TRBV3-1/TRBV3-2	TRBJ2-1	TRBD2	NA
CASSLQGTDTQYF	TGTGCCAGCAGTTTACAGGGGACAGATACGCAGTATTTT	TRBV12-3/TRBV12-4	TRBJ2-3	NA	NA
CASSLASGNADTQYF	TGTGCCAGCAGCTTAGCTAGCGGGAATGCAGATACGCAGTATTTT	TRBV7-2	TRBJ2-3	TRBD2	NA
CASRRDRPYTGELFF	TGTGCCAGCAGGAGGGACAGGCCCTACACCGGGGAGCTGTTTTTT	TRBV2	TRBJ2-2	TRBD1	NA
CATSDDTGLAGGPINEQFF	TGTGCCACCAGTGATGACACGGGACTAGCGGGAGGGCCAATCAATGAGCAGTTCTTC	TRBV24-1	TRBJ2-1	TRBD2	NA
CASSLGAGGTGELFF	TGTGCCAGCAGCTTAGGAGCGGGCGGGACCGGGGAGCTGTTTTTT	TRBV7-2	TRBJ2-2	NA	NA
CASSQEPRSGNEQFF	TGTGCCAGCAGCCAAGAACCCAGATCGGGCAATGAGCAGTTCTTC	TRBV3-1/TRBV3-2	TRBJ2-1	NA	few
CATSQAGRAPDTQYF	TGTGCCACCAGTCAGGCGGGGCGGGCCCCTGATACGCAGTATTTT	TRBV24-1	TRBJ2-3	NA	NA
CASSPGTVPYEQYF	TGTGCCAGCAGCCCCGGGACAGTTCCCTACGAGCAGTACTTC	TRBV6-5	TRBJ2-7	TRBD1	NA
CASRRLGTDTQYF	TGTGCCAGCAGGAGACTAGGCACAGATACGCAGTATTTT	TRBV27	TRBJ2-3	NA	once
CASSRTSGRHEQYF	TGTGCCAGCAGCCGGACTAGCGGGCGGCACGAGCAGTACTTC	TRBV5-6	TRBJ2-7	TRBD2	NA
CSVVRTGPYEQYF	TGCAGCGTTGTGAGGACAGGGCCCTACGAGCAGTACTTC	TRBV29-1	TRBJ2-7	TRBD1	few
CASSLGGRTYEQYF	TGTGCCAGCAGTTTGGGCGGGAGAACGTACGAGCAGTACTTC	TRBV27	TRBJ2-7	TRBD2	NA
CASSRTSGYNEQFF	TGCGCCAGCAGCAGAACTAGCGGGTACAATGAGCAGTTCTTC	TRBV5-1	TRBJ2-1	TRBD2	NA
CASSPGAGNQPQHF	TGTGCCAGCAGTCCGGGTGCGGGCAATCAGCCCCAGCATTTT	TRBV6-2/TRBV6-3	TRBJ1-5	NA	NA
CASSPRDSYNEQFF	TGTGCCAGCTCACCCCGGGACTCCTACAATGAGCAGTTCTTC	TRBV18	TRBJ2-1	NA	NA
CASNLRTSFHNEQFF	TGTGCCAGCAACCTCAGGACTAGCTTCCACAATGAGCAGTTCTTC	TRBV5-6	TRBJ2-1	TRBD2	NA
CASSHYLALRGYEQYF	TGTGCCAGCAGTCATTATCTAGCGCTTCGGGGTTACGAGCAGTACTTC	TRBV6-6	TRBJ2-7	NA	NA
CASQEGAGEQFF	TGTGCCAGCCAGGAGGGAGCTGGTGAGCAGTTCTTC	TRBV28	TRBJ2-1	NA	NA
CASSMGGGEQFF	TGTGCCAGTAGTATGGGGGGAGGAGAGCAGTTCTTC	TRBV19	TRBJ2-1	NA	NA
CASSAYSGRVTDTQYF	TGTGCCAGCAGTGCATATAGCGGGAGGGTCACAGATACGCAGTATTTT	TRBV28	TRBJ2-3	TRBD2	NA
CASSSLTGFPYEQYF	TGCGCCAGCAGCTCCCTGACAGGGTTTCCCTACGAGCAGTACTTC	TRBV5-1	TRBJ2-7	TRBD1	NA
CASSLGETGAYEQYF	TGTGCCAGCAGCTTGGGCGAGACGGGAGCGTACGAGCAGTACTTC	TRBV7-6	TRBJ2-7	NA	NA
CASSFLLNTGELFF	TGTGCCAGCAGCTTTTTATTGAACACCGGGGAGCTGTTTTTT	TRBV7-3	TRBJ2-2	NA	NA
CASSLESGAQETQYF	TGCGCCAGCAGCTTGGAGTCGGGAGCGCAAGAGACCCAGTACTTC	TRBV5-1	TRBJ2-5	NA	NA
CASRDRDEQYF	TGTGCCAGTAGGGACAGGGACGAGCAGTACTTC	TRBV19	TRBJ2-7	TRBD1	NA
CASSLAQTGSGANVLTF	TGTGCCAGCAGCTTAGCGCAAACAGGCTCTGGGGCCAACGTCCTGACTTTC	TRBV7-2	TRBJ2-6	NA	NA
CASSQIRDRGSYEQYF	TGTGCCAGCAGCCAGATAAGGGACAGGGGGTCCTACGAGCAGTACTTC	TRBV4-2	TRBJ2-7	TRBD1	NA
CASSLGFRGQETQYF	TGTGCCAGCAGCTTAGGGTTCAGGGGTCAAGAGACCCAGTACTTC	TRBV7-2	TRBJ2-5	NA	NA